Included here is one TCR beta chain sequence, with context. Its antigen is currently unknown. Mismatch with germline at one junction end may stem from a read error. The data are from a study of blood T cells in healthy people across ages. The second PCR ran roughly 7 to 11 cycles with a sample-barcoded 5' primer and J-beta primers. TCRdb re-called the 5' RACE reads with MiXCR, one entry per CDR3 protein. The data hold 870,000 or so distinct CDR3 sequences, with around 30% observed a single time. Per individual sample, total RNA of at least 5 micrograms was extracted. Germline V gives CDR1 DFQATT, CDR2 SNEGSKA (reference sequence). This CDR3 has 14 residues. General study points: A greater number of naive CD4+ cells and higher diversity distinguished long-lived donors from aged donors.

Sequencing was done on a sample of blood. The sequence derives from a woman older than 75 in good health. The chain has TRBV20-1 and TRBJ2-3; 8 bases are shared with TRBD2. In DNA form, the CDR3 reads TGCAGTGCAAGAGTGGCGGGAGGTGGAGATACGCAGTATTTT. It codes for CSARVAGGGDTQYF.